These 23 T cell receptor beta chains originate from one sample sequenced in a study of PD-1 blockade in classical Hodgkin lymphoma. After autologous stem cell transplantation all patients relapsed, and prior brentuximab vedotin exposure differed between cohorts. The repertoire was sequenced with immunoSEQ multiplex PCR; TCRdb's copy has only in-frame clones and lacks some. The sample contains roughly 42,000 clones, about 71% of which appear only once. This specimen consisted of peripheral blood mononuclear cells (PBMCs), obtained at baseline. Every receptor here comes from a human donor with classical Hodgkin lymphoma.

CDR3 sequence (DNA): TGCAGCGTTGTCCCGGGAACTGAGCAGTTCTTC. This gives the protein CSVVPGTEQFF. This rearrangement joins TRBV29-1 to TRBJ2-1; possible D gene TRBD2, 5 bases. The CDR3 extends over 11 amino acids. Germline loops: CDR1 SQVTM, CDR2 ANQGSEA. V lost 4 bases and J 9 bases, leaving 10 bases between the germline ends.

At least ten counts were recorded for this clone. The chain links TRBV7-9 to TRBJ1-1; D is undetermined. The CDR3 is made up of 13 amino acids. Trimming shortened V by 3 bases and J by 1 base, and 6 bases separated the two germline ends. CDR1 SEHNR and CDR2 FQNEAQ come from the germline V gene (reference sequence). The CDR3 DNA follows: TGTGCCAGCAGCTTGGAGGGGAACACTGAAGCTTTCTTT. Encoded protein: CASSLEGNTEAFF.

This chain uses TRBV30 with TRBJ2-3; unclear D gene. This CDR3 has 14 residues. Deletions cut 0 bases from V and 4 bases from J, with 11 bases between. Germline-derived CDR1 and CDR2 are GTSNPN and SVGIG (reference sequence). As DNA, the CDR3 is TGTGCCTGGAGTGTACCAGATTTCGCAGATACGCAGTATTTT. Translating gives CAWSVPDFADTQYF.

The V and J genes are TRBV7-8 and TRBJ2-5; 10 bases agree with TRBD1. Germline CDR1 and CDR2: SGHVS and FQNEAQ. Trimming took 5 bases from V and 2 from J; bases not matched to a gene: 5. The CDR3 sequence is 15 residues long. DNA of the CDR3: TGTGCCAGCAGCCCGACAGGGGGCTCTCAAGAGACCCAGTACTTC. Translated, it gives CASSPTGGSQETQYF.

The chain links TRBV6-5 to TRBJ2-7; D tentatively fits TRBD1 or TRBD2 (6 bases each). Trimming removed 10 bases from V and 6 bases from J, with 16 bases in between. The CDR3 runs 12 residues. CDR1 is MNHEY and CDR2 is SVGAGI in the germline V gene. CDR3: CATKYGGGEQYF. CDR3 nucleotides: TGTGCCACCAAATATGGAGGGGGCGAGCAGTACTTC.

This clone turned up a few times. This rearrangement joins TRBV9 to TRBJ1-1; D perhaps matches TRBD1 (5 bases). CDR3 size: 13 residues. Trimming left V 4 bases short and J 1 base short, with 8 bases between. Germline assignment: CDR1 SGDLS and CDR2 YYNGEE. The CDR3 DNA is TGTGCCAGCAGCTCGGACACGAACACTGAAGCTTTCTTT. The encoded protein is CASSSDTNTEAFF.

This clone was observed a few times. The CDR3 here is CASREGVGYTF. The CDR3 region has the DNA TGTGCCAGCAGAGAGGGGGTCGGCTACACCTTC. The chain carries TRBV7-2 and TRBJ1-2; maybe TRBD1 (6 bases). Per the germline V gene, CDR1 is SGHTA and CDR2 is FQGNSA. CDR3 length: 11 amino acids. The V and J ends lost 6 bases and 8 bases respectively, with 10 bases between them.

This clone was seen just once. The J gene is TRBJ2-1, the V gene TRBV5-1; D might be TRBD1 or TRBD2, each matching 6 bases. Trimming removed 5 bases from V and 2 bases from J, with 11 bases in between. CDR1 and CDR2 from the germline V gene are SGHRS and YFSETQ. CDR3 length: 14 amino acids. The CDR3 bases are TGCGCCAGCAGTTACGGGGGCCCCTACAATGAGCAGTTCTTC. Amino acids: CASSYGGPYNEQFF.

The chain's CDR3 is CASSDIVRNEQFF. DNA for the CDR3: TGTGCCAGCAGCGATATAGTCCGGAATGAGCAGTTCTTC. The chain couples TRBV7-9 to TRBJ2-1; D not certain. Trimming left V 5 bases short and J 7 bases short, with 12 bases between. Germline lookup yields CDR1 SEHNR and CDR2 FQNEAQ (reference sequence). The CDR3 has 13 amino acids.

This clone has just a few counts. The chain employs TRBV7-6 and TRBJ2-3; maybe TRBD2 (5 bases). The ends were cut back, 4 bases at V and 4 bases at J, with 15 bases in the middle. This CDR3 region has 15 residues. Looked up from germline, CDR1 is SGHVS and CDR2 is FNYEAQ. CDR3 sequence: CASSSDFGESDTQYF. The DNA for the CDR3 is TGTGCCAGCAGCTCGGACTTCGGGGAATCAGATACGCAGTATTTT. Complete variable domain (other parts from reference TRBV7-6 and TRBJ2-3): GAGVSQSPRYKVTKRGQDVALRCDPISGHVSLYWYRQALGQGPEFLTYFNYEAQQDKSGLPNDRFSAERPEGSISTLTIQRTEQRDSAMYRCASSSDFGESDTQYFGPGTRLTVL.

The chain's CDR3 is CASSLPGGNQPQHF. The DNA for the CDR3 is TGTGCCAGCTCGCTACCGGGGGGGAACCAGCCCCAGCATTTT. This chain uses TRBV18 with TRBJ1-5; possible D gene TRBD1, 5 bases. Trimming took off 6 bases at V and 7 bases at J, with 16 bases between the two ends. The CDR3 has 14 residues. Germline V gene data show CDR1 as KGHSH and CDR2 as LQKENI.

This clone was observed a handful of times. The chain combines TRBV7-9 with TRBJ2-4, with a possible D match to TRBD2 (7 bases). Trimming took off 5 bases at V and 7 bases at J, with 15 bases between the two ends. From germline, CDR1 is SEHNR and CDR2 FQNEAQ (reference sequence). The CDR3 loop spans 14 amino acids. The CDR3 region is CASSVGGGRNIQYF. The CDR3 bases are TGTGCCAGCAGCGTAGGGGGAGGGAGGAACATTCAGTACTTC.

J is TRBJ1-5 and V is TRBV23-1; D is uncertain. TRBV23-1 is an open reading frame, and its role is uncertain. This CDR3 spans 21 amino acids. With 3 bases removed from V and 3 bases from J, the gap between germline ends came to 30 bases. CDR3 sequence (DNA): TGCGCCAGCAGTCACCCGTTAGAAGGCCTAGACGGGAGAACTTTCAATCAGCCCCAGCATTTT. This encodes CASSHPLEGLDGRTFNQPQHF.

The rearrangement uses TRBV9 and TRBJ2-5, with D possibly being TRBD2 (5 bases). This CDR3 is built from 17 residues. Germline CDR1 reads SGDLS; CDR2 reads YYNGEE. V lost 0 bases, J lost 2 bases, and 17 bases lay in between. This CDR3 is CASSVDRRTSPQETQYF. For the CDR3, the DNA is TGTGCCAGCAGCGTAGATCGTCGAACTAGTCCGCAAGAGACCCAGTACTTC.

J is TRBJ1-2 and V is TRBV28; no firm D call. The CDR3 sequence is 13 residues long. Germline-derived CDR1 and CDR2 are MDHEN and SYDVKM. V lost 8 bases, J lost 3 bases, and 13 bases lay in between. The CDR3 DNA follows: TGTGCCAGCCGAGCGACAAGGGACTATGGCTACACCTTC. Translated, it gives CASRATRDYGYTF.

This clone was seen once. The chain links TRBV27 to TRBJ2-5; 10 nucleotides agree with TRBD1. V dropped 9 bases and J dropped 0; count of bases not matched to a gene: 4. The germline V gene has CDR1 MNHEY and CDR2 SMNVEV (reference sequence). The CDR3 loop spans 14 amino acids. The CDR3 protein is CASWTGGNQETQYF. CDR3 DNA sequence: TGTGCCAGTTGGACAGGGGGAAACCAAGAGACCCAGTACTTC.

The chain couples TRBV29-1 to TRBJ2-1; D is possibly TRBD1 (6 bases). V was trimmed by 6 bases and J by 10 bases, leaving 19 bases between them. The germline V gene has CDR1 SQVTM and CDR2 ANQGSEA. This CDR3 has 13 amino acids. The CDR3 DNA follows: TGCAGCGTGCCCGGGACAATCGTATTAGAGCAGTTCTTC. It specifies CSVPGTIVLEQFF.

This chain uses TRBV30 with TRBJ1-1; no clear D gene. The CDR3 loop spans 11 amino acids. Per the germline V gene, CDR1 is GTSNPN and CDR2 is SVGIG (reference sequence). V lost 4 bases, J lost 5 bases, and 8 bases lay in between. This CDR3 reads CAWTVVTEAFF. The DNA for the CDR3 is TGTGCCTGGACCGTTGTTACTGAAGCTTTCTTT.

The chain combines TRBV6-1 with TRBJ1-5; D is unclear. Looked up from germline, CDR1 is MNHNS and CDR2 is SASEGT. CDR3 length equals 15 residues. V was cut by 6 bases and J by 0 bases, with 12 bases left in between. DNA for the CDR3: TGTGCCAGCAGGGCGGACGTATATAGCAATCAGCCCCAGCATTTT. This codes for CASRADVYSNQPQHF.

This clone turned up a few times. This chain connects TRBV2 to TRBJ2-7; no clear D gene. Germline V gene sequence: CDR1 SNHLY, CDR2 FYNNEI. V was clipped by 10 bases and J by 2 bases, with 6 bases between them. This CDR3 spans 10 amino acids. CDR3 nucleotide sequence: TGTGCCACATTAGCCTACGAGCAGTACTTC. Translated: CATLAYEQYF.

About this clone: Mismatch with germline at one junction end may stem from a read error. V gene TRBV4-2 combines with J gene TRBJ2-3; 7 bases align to TRBD2. Germline assignment: CDR1 LGHNA and CDR2 YNFKEQ. The CDR3 totals 15 residues. The CDR3 here is CASLDGRRASDMQYF. DNA of the CDR3: TGTGCCAGCCTTGACGGGAGGAGAGCGTCAGATATGCAGTATTTT.

The chain uses TRBV7-9 and TRBJ2-3; D might be TRBD2 (6 bases). This CDR3 is built from 14 residues. Trimming shortened V by 5 bases and J by 3 bases, and 12 bases separated the two germline ends. CDR1 and CDR2 from the germline V gene are SEHNR and FQNEAQ (reference sequence). The CDR3 region is CASSPGTDTDTQYF. The DNA for the CDR3 is TGTGCCAGCAGCCCCGGGACTGATACAGATACGCAGTATTTT.

This chain links TRBV7-2 with TRBJ2-2; TRBD2 is a possible D gene (5 bases). The CDR3 extends over 14 amino acids. Trimming took off 7 bases at V and 5 bases at J, with 14 bases between the two ends. Germline V lookup: CDR1 SGHTA, CDR2 FQGNSA. CDR3 in amino acids: CASTDHRGTGELFF. In DNA form, the CDR3 reads TGTGCCAGCACCGACCATAGAGGGACCGGGGAGCTGTTTTTT.